These 10 T cell receptor beta chains originate from one sample sequenced in a study of T-cell reconstitution after alpha-beta-depleted transplantation in children (dated by TCRdb to about 2016). The protocol used for the library was PCR. Sequencing used an Illumina HiSeq 2500. To normalize quantification of the TCRbeta repertoire, the TCR libraries were built with molecular barcoding that relied on unique molecular identifiers. The public reads were reanalyzed by TCRdb: fastp trimming at Q25, MiXCR alignment, in-frame beta chains only. Records with the same CDR3 protein are collapsed into one entry carrying the most frequent genes and DNA. Present in this sample are almost 500,000 distinct CDR3 sequences, under 15% of which were seen just once. The leading ten clones occupy about 6% of the sample. The source material was PBMCs from the stem cell graft donor, sampled from the stem cell graft. The receptors stem from a human donor who donated a stem cell graft to a child with combined immunodeficiency.

As regards this clonotype: It may be a read error: a sequence one base away is much more abundant. This chain's CDR3 is CASSETGSTTLQETQYF. The CDR3 nucleotides are TGTGCCAGCAGTGAAACTGGAAGTACAACACTCCAAGAGACCCAGTACTTC. This sequence joins TRBV25-1 and TRBJ2-5; D is unresolved. There are 17 residues in the CDR3. The V gene lost 2 bases and the J gene lost 1 base, with 17 bases spanning the gap. Germline-derived CDR1 and CDR2 are MGHDK and SYGVNS.

The V call is TRBV7-2, the J call TRBJ2-3; D is unresolved. The CDR3 sequence is 13 residues long. Germline-derived CDR1 and CDR2 are SGHTA and FQGNSA. V was clipped by 5 bases and J by 5 bases, with 11 bases between them. The CDR3 protein is CASSPQLGDTQYF. The DNA of the CDR3 is TGTGCCAGCAGCCCCCAGCTAGGAGATACGCAGTATTTT. Full variable domain (outside the CDR3, taken from reference TRBV7-2 and TRBJ2-3): GAGVSQSPSNKVTEKGKDVELRCDPISGHTALYWYRQSLGQGLEFLIYFQGNSAPDKSGLPSDRFSAERTGGSVSTLTIQRTQQEDSAVYLCASSPQLGDTQYFGPGTRLTVL.

This chain connects TRBV25-1 to TRBJ1-2; D call uncertain. The V end lost 8 bases, the J end lost 8 bases, and 15 bases lay between the germline ends. Germline V lookup: CDR1 MGHDK, CDR2 SYGVNS. The CDR3 sequence is 12 residues long. CDR3 bases: TGTGCCAGCTCCGAACCAGAAGGCGGCTACACCTTC. Protein product: CASSEPEGGYTF.

The chain couples TRBV11-3 to TRBJ2-5, with TRBD1 matching over 9 bases. The CDR3 consists of 16 residues. V gave up 5 bases and J gave up 4 bases; unmatched junction bases: 11. Germline assignment: CDR1 SGHNT and CDR2 YENEEA. CDR3 sequence reads: CASSPGDRVNRETQYF. DNA for the CDR3: TGTGCCAGCAGCCCGGGGGACAGGGTCAATAGAGAGACCCAGTACTTC.

This clonotype has a handful of counts. This chain links TRBV25-1 with TRBJ2-7; D is undetermined. There are 13 residues in the CDR3. Germline V gene sequence: CDR1 MGHDK, CDR2 SYGVNS. V lost 5 bases and J 7 bases, leaving 15 bases between the germline ends. In DNA, the CDR3 is TGTGCCAGCAGTTTGAGCCTCGTGGGGGAGCAGTACTTC. Protein: CASSLSLVGEQYF.

This clonotype was detected only a few times. The chain combines TRBV24-1 with TRBJ2-3; D gene ambiguous. Germline V gene data show CDR1 as KGHDR and CDR2 as SFDVKD. Between the trimmed V and J ends, which lost 2 bases and 2 bases, there was a span of 10 bases. The CDR3 sequence is 15 residues long. The CDR3 region is CATSDYGRATDTQYF. CDR3 nucleotides: TGTGCCACCAGTGATTACGGCAGAGCCACAGATACGCAGTATTTT.

V and J are TRBV28 and TRBJ2-1; no clear D gene. CDR1 and CDR2 (germline): MDHEN, SYDVKM. The CDR3 is made up of 13 amino acids. Deletions cut 6 bases from V and 9 bases from J, with 15 bases between. DNA of the CDR3: TGTGCCAGCAGCGAACGGTGGGGTCCTGAGCAGTTCTTC. It specifies CASSERWGPEQFF. Full variable domain (missing parts from reference TRBV28 and TRBJ2-1): DVKVTQSSRYLVKRTGEKVFLECVQDMDHENMFWYRQDPGLGLRLIYFSYDVKMKEKGDIPEGYSVSREKKERFSLILESASTNQTSMYLCASSERWGPEQFFGPGTRLTVL.

This chain uses TRBV7-2 with TRBJ2-1; D is unresolved. In germline, CDR1 is SGHTA, CDR2 FQGNSA. Trimming shortened V by 5 bases and J by 3 bases, and 11 bases separated the two germline ends. This CDR3 comprises 14 residues. CDR3 protein: CASSVRRFYNEQFF. As DNA, the CDR3 is TGTGCCAGCAGCGTTAGGCGGTTCTACAATGAGCAGTTCTTC.

A few counts support this clonotype. V is TRBV29-1 and J is TRBJ2-1; 9 bases match TRBD1. The germline V gene has CDR1 SQVTM and CDR2 ANQGSEA. The CDR3 consists of 13 residues. Trimming removed 4 bases from V and 6 bases from J; junction bases left unmatched: 4. The CDR3 sequence is CSVADRGSNEQFF. Written as DNA, the CDR3 is TGCAGCGTTGCCGACAGGGGGTCCAATGAGCAGTTCTTC.

The sample holds a few counts of this clonotype. V and J are TRBV9 and TRBJ2-7; tentative D call: TRBD1 (6 bases). V lost 0 bases, J lost 3 bases, and 10 bases lay in between. Per germline, CDR1 SGDLS and CDR2 YYNGEE. The CDR3 covers 14 residues. DNA of the CDR3: TGTGCCAGCAGCGTAGATTGGGGGCACTACGAGCAGTACTTC. Protein sequence: CASSVDWGHYEQYF.